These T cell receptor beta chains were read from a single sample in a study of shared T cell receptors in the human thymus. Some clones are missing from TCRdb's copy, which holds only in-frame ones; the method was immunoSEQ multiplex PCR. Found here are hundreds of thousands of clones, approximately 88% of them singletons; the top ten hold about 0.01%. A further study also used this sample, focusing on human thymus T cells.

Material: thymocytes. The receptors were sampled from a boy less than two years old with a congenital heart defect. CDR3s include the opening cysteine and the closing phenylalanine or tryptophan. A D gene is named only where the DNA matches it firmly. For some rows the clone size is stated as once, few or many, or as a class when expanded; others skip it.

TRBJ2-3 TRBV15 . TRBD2 TGTGCCACCAGCAGAGAAGATCAGCGGGAGCCCCCAGATACGCAGTATTTT CATSREDQREPPDTQYF
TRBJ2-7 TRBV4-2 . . TGTGCCAGCAGCACTCAAGATGACCCAGGGGTTGCCTACGAGCAGTACTTC CASSTQDDPGVAYEQYF
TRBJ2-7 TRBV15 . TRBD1 TGTGCCACCAGCAGAACGACCGGGACAGGGCCAGGCGAGCAGTACTTC CATSRTTGTGPGEQYF
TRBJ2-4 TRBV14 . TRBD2 TGTGCCAGCAGCCACTCTAGCGGGAGAAACATTCAGTACTTC CASSHSSGRNIQYF
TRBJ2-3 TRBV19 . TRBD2 TGTGCCAGTAGTTGGACTAGCGGGACGTCAGATACGCAGTATTTT CASSWTSGTSDTQYF
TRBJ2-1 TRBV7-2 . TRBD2 TGTGCCAGCAGCTTAGACCCCCCGGGAGGGGGGTACAATGAGCAGTTCTTC CASSLDPPGGGYNEQFF
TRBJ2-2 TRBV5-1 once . TGCGCCAGCAGTAAAACGACAGCCGCGAACACCGGGGAGCTGTTTTTT CASSKTTAANTGELFF
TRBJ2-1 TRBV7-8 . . TGTGCCAGCAGCGGGCTTTCCCGGGAACGGGAGCAGTTCTTC CASSGLSREREQFF
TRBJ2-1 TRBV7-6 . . TGTGCCAGCAGCTTAGGGCTAAGGGAGTACAATGAGCAGTTCTTC CASSLGLREYNEQFF
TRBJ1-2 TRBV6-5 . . TGTGCCAGTGGGGGGGGCTATGGCTACACCTTC CASGGGYGYTF
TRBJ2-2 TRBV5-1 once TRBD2 TGCGCCAGCAGCTTGGCTACGTTTCCTACCCGGGGGGACACCGGGGAGCTGTTTTTT CASSLATFPTRGDTGELFF
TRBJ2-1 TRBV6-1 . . TGTGCCAGCAAAGGGGGAGTGAGCTCCTACAATGAGCAGTTCTTC CASKGGVSSYNEQFF
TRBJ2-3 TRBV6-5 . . TGTGCCAGCGGCTCCCGGGGAGAGTATACGCAGTATTTT CASGSRGEYTQYF
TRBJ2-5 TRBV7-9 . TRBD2 TGTGCCAGCAGCGCGGGAGAAGGAGAGACCCAGTACTTC CASSAGEGETQYF
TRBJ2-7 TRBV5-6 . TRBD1 TGTGCCAGCAGAACTGGACAGGAGAGCTACGAGCAGTACTTC CASRTGQESYEQYF
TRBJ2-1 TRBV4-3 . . TGCGCCAGCAGCCAAGATGACGGGAGTGGTTACCATGAGCAGTTCTTC CASSQDDGSGYHEQFF
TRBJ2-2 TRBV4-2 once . TGTGCCAGCAGTATCCTATTGTCAGCGCCGAACACCGGGGAGCTGTTTTTT CASSILLSAPNTGELFF
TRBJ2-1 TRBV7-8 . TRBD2 TGTGCCAGCAGCCCCCGTCCAGCGGGGACCTACAATGAGCAGTTCTTC CASSPRPAGTYNEQFF
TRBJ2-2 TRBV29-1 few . TGCAGCGTTGACTCGACAGATAACACCGGGGAGCTGTTTTTT CSVDSTDNTGELFF
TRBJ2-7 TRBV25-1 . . TGTGCCAGCAGTGAATCGAACTCCGTGAGGTGTCACGAGCAGTACTTC CASSESNSVRCHEQYF
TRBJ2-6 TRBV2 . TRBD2 TGTGCCAGCATCCGGGGGGTCTACTCTGGGGCCAACGTCCTGACTTTC CASIRGVYSGANVLTF
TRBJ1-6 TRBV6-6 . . TGTGCCAGCAGTTACTCGACACAGGGAAATTCACCCCTCCACTTT CASSYSTQGNSPLHF
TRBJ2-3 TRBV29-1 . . TGCAGTACGGGGGGAGGGGGAGATACGCAGTATTTT CSTGGGGDTQYF
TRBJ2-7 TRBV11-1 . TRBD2 TGTGCCAGCAGCTCCCCCAGCGGGAGTAGGACCTACGAGCAGTACTTC CASSSPSGSRTYEQYF
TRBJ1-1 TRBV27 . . TGTGCCAGCAGTTTCGGTGGAGGCAAATATACCACGAACACTGAAGCTTTCTTT CASSFGGGKYTTNTEAFF
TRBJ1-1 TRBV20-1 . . TGCAGTGCCCTCAGGTGGGCTGAAGCTTTCTTT CSALRWAEAFF
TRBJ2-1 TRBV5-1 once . TGCGCCAGCAGCCGAGGGGGGAGGGGTGGGTACAATGAGCAGTTCTTC CASSRGGRGGYNEQFF
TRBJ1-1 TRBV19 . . TGTGCCAGTAATCAAAGCCGGACTACCCCGGGACGGAAGAGGTGGACTGAAGCTTTCTTT CASNQSRTTPGRKRWTEAFF
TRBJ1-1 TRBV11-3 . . TGTGCCAGCAGCTTAGATATCCAACAGAACACTGAAGCTTTCTTT CASSLDIQQNTEAFF
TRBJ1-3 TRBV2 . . TGTGCCAGCAGCCCGGGCAGGGGCCTCTCTGGAAACACCATATATTTT CASSPGRGLSGNTIYF
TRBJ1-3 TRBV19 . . TGTGCCAGTCATCCCGCCCCTGTTCGGGGTCTATATTTT CASHPAPVRGLYF
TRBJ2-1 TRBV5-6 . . TGTGCCAGCAGCTTGGATCCTCTTAGGGGGAATGAGCAGTTCTTC CASSLDPLRGNEQFF
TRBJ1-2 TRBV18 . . TGTGCCAGCTCACCATGGGGCCGGCGACGGACCTTC CASSPWGRRRTF
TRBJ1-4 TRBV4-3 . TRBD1 TGCGCCAGCAGCCAGGTCGACAGGGGCGCAGAAAAACTGTTTTTT CASSQVDRGAEKLFF
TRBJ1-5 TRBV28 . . TGTGCCAGCAGTTCGAACTTCCCGGGGGGACCCCGAAGGCCCCAGCATTTT CASSSNFPGGPRRPQHF
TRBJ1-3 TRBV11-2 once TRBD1 TGTGCCAGCAGCTTGGACAGGGGGCAGAGCGCTCTCTCTGGAAACACCATATATTTT CASSLDRGQSALSGNTIYF
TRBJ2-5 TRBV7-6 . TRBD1 TGTGCCAGCAGCAAGGACAGGCCCCCATGGGAGACCCAGTACTTC CASSKDRPPWETQYF
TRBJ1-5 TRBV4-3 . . TGCGCCAGCAGCCAGGATGGGGGGAGTAGCAATCAGCCCCAGCATTTT CASSQDGGSSNQPQHF
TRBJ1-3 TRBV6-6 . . TGTGCCAGCACCTTCTACGGGGTTGGAAACACCATATATTTT CASTFYGVGNTIYF
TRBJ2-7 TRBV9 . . TGTGCCAGCAGCGCACAGGGTTACGAGCAGTACTTC CASSAQGYEQYF
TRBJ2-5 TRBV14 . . TGTGCCAGCAGCCAAGGAACGGTGCGGTACTTC CASSQGTVRYF